Each of the 18 T cell receptor beta chains below was sequenced from the same sample in a study of T-cell reconstitution after alpha-beta-depleted transplantation in children. Molecular barcoding with unique molecular identifiers was used for the TCRbeta library. Using its own MiXCR run on the PCR reads, TCRdb lists one record per CDR3 protein. The sample comprises hundreds of thousands of distinct CDR3 sequences, 16% of which are singletons, and 1.1% rests with the top ten. Sequencing was performed on PBMCs from the stem cell graft donor, taken from the stem cell graft. The receptors originated from a human donor who donated a stem cell graft to a child with acute myeloid leukemia.

This clonotype has ten or more counts. The chain employs TRBV6-5 and TRBJ2-2; TRBD2 might be the D (5 bases). The CDR3 has 16 residues. Trimming shortened V by 5 bases and J by 6 bases, and 19 bases separated the two germline ends. Per germline, CDR1 MNHEY and CDR2 SVGAGI. CDR3 DNA: TGTGCCAGCAGTATCGTTGGTCGGGGAAGGTCCGGGGAGCTGTTTTTT. Its translation is CASSIVGRGRSGELFF.

V gene TRBV11-2 combines with J gene TRBJ2-7; D unresolved. Germline assignment: CDR1 SGHAT and CDR2 FQNNGV. This CDR3 is 12 amino acids long. V was trimmed by 3 bases and J by 6 bases, leaving 9 bases between them. Written as DNA, the CDR3 is TGTGCCAGCAGCTTCGACCGGCTCGAGCAGTACTTC. Its translation: CASSFDRLEQYF.

This clonotype was picked up many times. The rearrangement links TRBV20-1 to TRBJ2-7, with D hard to call. Germline assignment: CDR1 DFQATT and CDR2 SNEGSKA (reference sequence). This CDR3 contains 13 residues. Trimming removed 2 bases at V and 4 bases at J, with 12 bases between. The chain's CDR3 is CSARPRGVYEQYV. The CDR3 DNA reads as TGCAGTGCTAGACCAAGAGGCGTTTACGAGCAGTACGTC.

This clonotype was detected ten times or more. This chain connects TRBV7-2 to TRBJ1-3, with D maybe TRBD1 (5 bases). The V end lost 5 bases, the J end lost 0 bases, and 11 bases lay between the germline ends. Looked up from germline, CDR1 is SGHTA and CDR2 is FQGNSA. This CDR3 has 15 amino acids. The CDR3 sequence: CASSPRTTSGNTIYF. The CDR3 bases are TGTGCCAGCAGCCCTAGGACAACCTCTGGAAACACCATATATTTT. Using reference TRBV7-2 and TRBJ1-3 for the parts outside the CDR3, the full variable domain is GAGVSQSPSNKVTEKGKDVELRCDPISGHTALYWYRQSLGQGLEFLIYFQGNSAPDKSGLPSDRFSAERTGGSVSTLTIQRTQQEDSAVYLCASSPRTTSGNTIYFGEGSWLTVV.

This clonotype was detected many times. The chain recombines TRBV7-8 with TRBJ2-1; 8 bases agree with TRBD1. Germline values: CDR1 SGHVS, CDR2 FQNEAQ. The CDR3 has 13 residues. Trimming cost V 5 bases and J 9 bases; bases outside gene matches: 6. CDR3 sequence reads: CASSGQGQGEQFF. The DNA for the CDR3 is TGTGCCAGCAGCGGACAGGGTCAAGGTGAGCAGTTCTTC.

The chain links TRBV20-1 to TRBJ2-5; 10 bases match TRBD1. The CDR3 spans 14 residues. The V segment lost 5 bases and the J segment 5 bases; nucleotides outside the gene matches: 8. Germline V lookup: CDR1 DFQATT, CDR2 SNEGSKA (reference sequence). CDR3 sequence reads: CSAPAGQGMETQYF. The CDR3 DNA is TGCAGTGCTCCCGCGGGACAGGGGATGGAGACCCAGTACTTC.

This clonotype was seen repeatedly, ten times or more. The rearrangement links TRBV20-1 to TRBJ2-1, with D maybe TRBD2 (5 bases). The CDR3 is 13 amino acids. V gave up 5 bases and J gave up 2 bases, with 10 bases separating them. Germline CDR1 DFQATT, CDR2 SNEGSKA (reference sequence). In nucleotides, the CDR3 is TGCAGTGCTTACCAGCGGACCTACAATGAGCAGTTCTTC. Amino acid sequence: CSAYQRTYNEQFF.

This clonotype was recorded only once. The chain is built from TRBV7-2 and TRBJ2-2, with D unresolved. The CDR3 totals 16 residues. Germline V gene lookup returns CDR1 SGHTA and CDR2 FQGNSA. With 6 bases removed from V and 3 bases from J, the gap between germline ends came to 17 bases. CDR3 region: CASRTRMWGHTGELFF. The DNA for the CDR3 is TGTGCCAGCAGAACCCGAATGTGGGGTCACACCGGGGAGCTGTTTTTT.

This chain connects TRBV7-3 to TRBJ2-1; TRBD1 agrees at 8 bases. Germline CDR1 and CDR2: SGHTA and FQGTGA. J lost 2 bases, V lost 5 bases, and 5 bases had no gene match. This CDR3 contains 15 residues. CDR3 in amino acids: CASSINRGTYNEQFF. CDR3 sequence (DNA): TGTGCCAGCAGCATAAACAGGGGGACCTACAATGAGCAGTTCTTC. The full variable domain, in which reference TRBV7-3 and TRBJ2-1 provide the parts outside the CDR3, is GAGVSQTPSNKVTEKGKYVELRCDPISGHTALYWYRQSLGQGPEFLIYFQGTGAADDSGLPNDRFFAVRPEGSVSTLKIQRTERGDSAVYLCASSINRGTYNEQFFGPGTRLTVL.

The chain couples TRBV18 to TRBJ2-7; no reliable D call. Trimming removed 3 bases at V and 0 bases at J, with 12 bases between. Germline CDR1 reads KGHSH; CDR2 reads LQKENI. This CDR3 has 15 amino acids. CDR3 sequence reads: CASSPPIAASYEQYF. The CDR3 DNA follows: TGTGCCAGCTCACCTCCCATAGCTGCCTCCTACGAGCAGTACTTC. Full variable domain (outside the CDR3, taken from reference TRBV18 and TRBJ2-7): NAGVMQNPRHLVRRRGQEARLRCSPMKGHSHVYWYRQLPEEGLKFMVYLQKENIIDESGMPKERFSAEFPKEGPSILRIQQVVRGDSAAYFCASSPPIAASYEQYFGPGTRLTVT.

Ten or more counts support this clonotype. This chain joins TRBV15 and TRBJ2-1; D assignment may be TRBD1 or TRBD2 (6 bases each). The CDR3 covers 16 residues. The germline V and J ends were trimmed by 0 bases and 5 bases, with 14 bases remaining between them. Germline assignment: CDR1 LNHNV and CDR2 YYDKDF (reference sequence). The CDR3 bases are TGTGCCACCAGCAGAGACGGAGGGGGGTTGGACAATGAGCAGTTCTTC. Amino acids: CATSRDGGGLDNEQFF.

This clonotype showed up just a few times. The V and J genes are TRBV20-1 and TRBJ2-2, with TRBD2 matching 8 bases. V shed 2 bases, J shed 4 bases, and the junction held 6 bases outside the gene matches. The CDR3 is 15 residues long. The germline V gene encodes CDR1 DFQATT and CDR2 SNEGSKA (reference sequence). The DNA for the CDR3 is TGCAGTGCTAGACCGGGGGGGCGGACCACCGGGGAGCTGTTTTTT. Translating it yields CSARPGGRTTGELFF.

This clonotype was picked up a small number of times. The chain has TRBV6-1 and TRBJ2-7; 8 nucleotides align to TRBD1. The CDR3 sequence is 14 residues long. With 5 bases clipped from V and 4 bases from J, the junction kept 7 bases outside the gene matches. Germline V CDR1 and CDR2: MNHNS, SASEGT. CDR3 coding DNA: TGTGCCAGCAGTATTGGCAGGGGGCGGTACGAGCAGTACTTC. Protein: CASSIGRGRYEQYF.

At least ten counts were recorded for this clonotype. The chain couples TRBV12-3 or TRBV12-4 to TRBJ2-3; 7 bases map to TRBD2. V was clipped by 3 bases and J by 6 bases; unmatched bases: 12. CDR3 length equals 16 residues. CDR3 DNA: TGTGCCAGCAGTTTCGAGTCAGCGGGGCCCAGGGATACGCAGTATTTT. Protein sequence: CASSFESAGPRDTQYF.

This clonotype showed up many times. This chain uses TRBV7-6 with TRBJ1-1, with D possibly TRBD1 on 6 matching bases. Germline lookup yields CDR1 SGHVS and CDR2 FNYEAQ. With 3 bases removed from V and 2 bases from J, the gap between germline ends came to 7 bases. The CDR3 covers 13 residues. The CDR3 DNA reads TGTGCCAGCAGCTTGGGGACAAACACTGAAGCTTTCTTT. Its translation: CASSLGTNTEAFF.

This clonotype has a count of ten or more. V and J are TRBV12-3 or TRBV12-4 and TRBJ1-4; D is perhaps TRBD1 (5 bases). The CDR3 is made up of 14 amino acids. V lost 6 bases and J lost 5, with 13 bases in between. CDR3 coding DNA: TGTGCCAGCAGGACGTTGGGGGTAAATGAAAAACTGTTTTTT. Encoded protein: CASRTLGVNEKLFF.

The genes are TRBV7-9 and TRBJ2-5; D ambiguous. The CDR3 length is 14 residues. V lost 5 bases, J lost 1 base, and 11 bases lay in between. CDR1 SEHNR and CDR2 FQNEAQ come from the germline V gene (reference sequence). CDR3 residues: CASSERLGQETQYF. The CDR3 DNA follows: TGTGCCAGCAGCGAACGACTGGGCCAAGAGACCCAGTACTTC.

This chain links TRBV28 with TRBJ2-7; 7 bases match TRBD2. CDR3 size: 14 residues. The V gene's germline CDR1 is MDHEN and CDR2 SYDVKM. Losses at the gene ends were 5 bases for V and 3 bases for J; bases not matched to a gene: 7. CDR3 sequence: CASSPREVHYEQYF. The CDR3 DNA reads as TGTGCCAGCAGTCCCCGGGAGGTTCACTACGAGCAGTACTTC.